A single sample gave rise to the 28 T cell receptor beta chains below, sequenced in a study of blood T cells in healthy people across ages. Combining a sample-barcoded 5' primer with a J-beta primer mix, a second PCR ran for roughly 7 to 11 cycles. TCRdb passed the 5' RACE reads through MiXCR, listing each CDR3 protein once. The table has approximately 1.5 million distinct CDR3 sequences, approximately 43% seen once. Material: blood. The receptor set was obtained from a woman aged 18 to 35 in good health.

The chain joins TRBV20-1 to TRBJ1-2, with TRBD1 as a possible D gene (6 bases). With 6 bases removed from V and 4 bases from J, the gap between germline ends came to 12 bases. This CDR3 has 12 residues. Germline CDR1 and CDR2: DFQATT and SNEGSKA (reference sequence). DNA of the CDR3: TGCAGTGCACCCCTGGACAGCTATGGCTACACCTTC. This translates into CSAPLDSYGYTF.

CDR3 sequence: CATVREQGRQETQYF. CDR3 in DNA: TGTGCCACCGTTCGGGAACAGGGCCGACAAGAGACCCAGTACTTC. The V call is TRBV2, the J call TRBJ2-7; maybe TRBD1 (6 bases). The end of the DNA fits TRBJ2-5 better, so the J call may be wrong. The V gene's germline CDR1 is SNHLY and CDR2 FYNNEI. There are 15 residues in the CDR3.

This clonotype was observed a handful of times. The rearrangement uses TRBV6-5 and TRBJ2-1; D is undetermined. Germline lookup yields CDR1 MNHEY and CDR2 SVGAGI. Trimming removed 6 bases at V and 2 bases at J, with 14 bases between. The CDR3 is 15 residues long. The CDR3 loop is CASRPYGSPYNEQFF. For the CDR3, the DNA is TGTGCCAGCAGGCCCTACGGCAGCCCCTACAATGAGCAGTTCTTC.

The chain links TRBV20-1 to TRBJ2-1; no clear D. The CDR3 sequence is 13 residues long. Trimming left V 6 bases short and J 3 bases short, with 12 bases between. The germline gives CDR1 DFQATT, CDR2 SNEGSKA (reference sequence). The CDR3 DNA follows: TGCAGTGCCCTCCGAGTAGACTACAATGAGCAGTTCTTC. Translated: CSALRVDYNEQFF.

This clonotype occurred a few times. This sequence joins TRBV12-5 and TRBJ2-7; D not certain. The DNA end is more similar to TRBJ2-5, so the J call may be wrong. Germline V gene lookup returns CDR1 LGHNT and CDR2 FRNRAP. CDR3 size: 13 residues. CDR3 amino acids: CASGLDFSGTQYF. The DNA of the CDR3 is TGTGCTAGTGGTTTGGACTTTTCTGGGACCCAGTACTTC.

This clonotype was found many times. The rearrangement links TRBV11-2 to TRBJ1-1; D gene uncertain. V was cut by 4 bases and J by 1 base, with 7 bases left in between. CDR3 length equals 13 residues. Germline V CDR1 and CDR2: SGHAT, FQNNGV. CDR3 coding DNA: TGTGCCAGCAGCTCCCTTGGGAACACTGAAGCTTTCTTT. It encodes CASSSLGNTEAFF.

The CDR3 coding sequence is TGCAGCGCCGCCCGGGACGGTACAGATACGCAGTATTTT. Protein: CSAARDGTDTQYF. V is TRBV29-1 and J is TRBJ2-3, with D perhaps being TRBD1 or TRBD2 (5 bases each). The CDR3 covers 13 residues. V was pared by 7 bases and J by 3 bases, with 14 bases between. Germline assignment: CDR1 SQVTM and CDR2 ANQGSEA.

The J gene is TRBJ2-1, the V gene TRBV7-2, with 7 positions matching TRBD2. J gave up 0 bases and V 0 bases, and 5 bases lay outside the gene matches. The CDR3 is 17 residues long. The germline V gene has CDR1 SGHTA and CDR2 FQGNSA. This CDR3 reads CASSLAQSSGSYNEQFF. The CDR3 bases are TGTGCCAGCAGCTTAGCGCAGTCTAGCGGCTCCTACAATGAGCAGTTCTTC.

The J gene is TRBJ2-7, the V gene TRBV5-6; D is undetermined. CDR1 and CDR2 (germline): SGHDT, YYEEEE. V shed 0 bases and J shed 2 bases, with 9 bases lying between them. The CDR3 has 14 residues. The CDR3 nucleotides are TGTGCCAGCAGCTTGGAGGCCATAACCTACGAGCAGTACTTC. It specifies CASSLEAITYEQYF.

This clonotype was found a few times. The V and J genes are TRBV7-2 and TRBJ2-4, with a weak D call TRBD2 (7 bases). The CDR3 sequence is 16 residues long. CDR1 is SGHTA, CDR2 FQGNSA, per germline. V was cut by 5 bases and J by 13 bases, with 27 bases left in between. The DNA of the CDR3 is TGTGCCAGCAGCAAAAGGGGGGAGGGAACCGGGGAAGAGCAGTACTTC. Amino acid sequence: CASSKRGEGTGEEQYF.

This chain joins TRBV7-9 and TRBJ2-7; D gene ambiguous. The CDR3 contains 13 residues. The V and J ends lost 0 bases and 7 bases respectively, with 10 bases between them. Germline CDR1 reads SEHNR; CDR2 reads FQNEAQ (reference sequence). Written as DNA, the CDR3 is TGTGCCAGCAGCTTAGCGAAATTGGGAGAGCAGTACTTC. Its protein product is CASSLAKLGEQYF. Full variable domain (rest looked up from reference TRBV7-9 and TRBJ2-7): DTGVSQNPRHKITKRGQNVTFRCDPISEHNRLYWYRQTLGQGPEFLTYFQNEAQLEKSRLLSDRFSAERPKGSFSTLEIQRTEQGDSAMYLCASSLAKLGEQYFGPGTRLTVT.

This clonotype was detected only once. Possible read error: a much larger clone is one base away. This chain joins TRBV5-6 and TRBJ2-3; 7 nucleotides align to TRBD2. The CDR3 sequence is 14 residues long. The germline V gene has CDR1 SGHDT and CDR2 YYEEEE. J was trimmed by 7 bases and V by 1 base; bases with no gene match: 6. The CDR3 region is CASSLRGAGYTQYF. The CDR3 DNA is TGTGCCAGCAGCTTGCGGGGAGCGGGGTATACGCAGTATTTT.

This clonotype came up many times. The gene calls are TRBV20-1 and TRBJ2-1; 7 bases align to TRBD2. V trimming: 3 bases; J trimming: 5 bases; junction bases outside the gene matches: 7. CDR1 is DFQATT and CDR2 is SNEGSKA in the germline V gene (reference sequence). This CDR3 contains 14 residues. The CDR3 reads CSARMRGSNNEQFF. CDR3 coding DNA: TGCAGTGCTAGGATGCGGGGGTCGAACAATGAGCAGTTCTTC.

This clonotype was recorded a few times. The rearrangement links TRBV7-2 to TRBJ1-1; unclear D gene. Trimming took off 0 bases at V and 7 bases at J, with 9 bases between the two ends. CDR1 and CDR2 (germline): SGHTA, FQGNSA. The CDR3 covers 13 residues. This chain's CDR3 is CASSLAGGSEAFF. CDR3 sequence (DNA): TGTGCCAGCAGCTTAGCGGGCGGAAGTGAAGCTTTCTTT.

This clonotype was found a few times. This sequence joins TRBV7-2 and TRBJ2-1, with D unresolved. The CDR3 consists of 14 residues. The ends were cut back, 0 bases at V and 8 bases at J, with 11 bases in the middle. CDR1 is SGHTA and CDR2 is FQGNSA in the germline V gene. The CDR3 DNA sequence: TGTGCCAGCAGCTTAGCGTTTCGGTTGGATGAGCAGTTCTTC. Its translation is CASSLAFRLDEQFF.

This sequence joins TRBV24-1 and TRBJ2-2; maybe TRBD1 (7 bases). CDR1 is KGHDR and CDR2 is SFDVKD in the germline V gene. The ends were cut back, 9 bases at V and 0 bases at J, with 10 bases in the middle. The CDR3 runs 14 residues. For the CDR3, the DNA is TGTGCCACCGCGGGACAGTCGAACACCGGGGAGCTGTTTTTT. Its translation: CATAGQSNTGELFF.

The chain recombines TRBV15 with TRBJ2-7; the D gene is possibly TRBD1 (5 bases). The J call may be wrong; the DNA end is better matched by TRBJ2-5. Germline V CDR1 and CDR2: LNHNV, YYDKDF (reference sequence). The CDR3 length is 16 residues. CDR3: CATSRDGAGILETQYF. CDR3 coding DNA: TGTGCCACCAGCAGAGATGGGGCCGGCATTTTAGAGACCCAGTACTTC.

Only a few counts were recorded for this clonotype. The chain joins TRBV3-1 to TRBJ1-5; no reliable D call. Looked up from germline, CDR1 is LGHDT and CDR2 is YNNKEL (reference sequence). Trimming cost V 3 bases and J 2 bases, with 8 bases left between them. The CDR3 runs to 14 residues. CDR3 in amino acids: CASSQGIGNQPQHF. The CDR3 nucleotides read TGTGCCAGCAGCCAGGGAATCGGCAATCAGCCCCAGCATTTT.

Only a few counts were recorded for this clonotype. This chain connects TRBV18 to TRBJ2-5; 8 bases line up with TRBD2. The CDR3 has 12 residues. V lost 6 bases to trimming and J lost 11 bases; unmatched junction nucleotides: 8. The germline V gene encodes CDR1 KGHSH and CDR2 LQKENI. CDR3 sequence: CASSGAGDEQYF. CDR3 nucleotide sequence: TGTGCCAGCTCCGGAGCGGGAGATGAGCAGTACTTC.

This clonotype was observed a few times. This rearrangement joins TRBV6-2 or TRBV6-3 to TRBJ1-5; the D is unclear. This CDR3 region has 14 residues. V was cut by 5 bases and J by 2 bases, with 10 bases left in between. Germline V gene data show CDR1 as MNHEY and CDR2 as SVGEGT. CDR3 nucleotide sequence: TGTGCCAGCAGTGCCCGCCCGGGCAATCAGCCCCAGCATTTT. The encoded protein is CASSARPGNQPQHF.

This clonotype came up once. This chain links TRBV20-1 with TRBJ1-1, with 7 bases fitting TRBD1. CDR1 and CDR2 (germline): DFQATT, SNEGSKA (reference sequence). There are 12 residues in the CDR3. CDR3 amino acids: CRGGDSNTEAFF. The CDR3 DNA reads as TGCAGAGGCGGGGACAGCAACACTGAAGCTTTCTTT.

The CDR3 sequence: CASSSRGLFDTQYF. For the CDR3, the DNA is TGCGCCAGCAGCTCCAGGGGCCTTTTCGATACGCAGTATTTT. The chain combines TRBV10-1 with TRBJ2-3, with D possibly being TRBD1 (6 bases). Per germline, CDR1 WNHNN and CDR2 SYGVQD (reference sequence). The CDR3 has 14 residues. The V and J ends lost 6 bases and 6 bases respectively, with 16 bases between them.

This rearrangement joins TRBV4-3 to TRBJ2-1; D is unclear. Trimming removed 1 base from V and 7 bases from J, with 17 bases in between. There are 16 residues in the CDR3. Per germline, CDR1 LGHNA and CDR2 YSLEER. Here the CDR3 DNA reads TGCGCCAGCAGCCAAGCACTCGCTAGTACGTTGAATGAGCAGTTCTTC. Encoded protein: CASSQALASTLNEQFF.

At least ten counts were recorded for this clonotype. The chain couples TRBV6-5 to TRBJ2-5, with D maybe TRBD2 (6 bases). Trimming pared 4 bases from V and 4 bases from J, leaving 7 bases between. Germline V gene sequence: CDR1 MNHEY, CDR2 SVGAGI. CDR3 length: 12 residues. This chain's CDR3 is CASSWGGETQYF. CDR3 DNA sequence: TGTGCCAGCAGTTGGGGAGGAGAGACCCAGTACTTC.

J is TRBJ1-2 and V is TRBV29-1, with D hard to call. V was clipped by 0 bases and J by 7 bases, with 12 bases between them. The CDR3 spans 13 residues. Germline V gives CDR1 SQVTM, CDR2 ANQGSEA. The CDR3 loop reads CSVEDSTRVGYTF. The CDR3 nucleotides are TGCAGCGTTGAAGATTCGACCCGAGTTGGCTACACCTTC.

The gene calls are TRBV12-5 and TRBJ2-2; 8 bases line up with TRBD2. Germline CDR1 LGHNT, CDR2 FRNRAP. Trimming at V came to 6 bases and at J to 7 bases, leaving 10 bases not matched to a gene. The CDR3 length is 15 residues. CDR3 sequence reads: CASGPGTSGNGELFF. The CDR3, as DNA: TGTGCTAGTGGCCCCGGGACTAGTGGGAACGGGGAGCTGTTTTTT.

This clonotype occurred once. As DNA, the CDR3 is TGCAGTGCCTCACCCGGGACAGGGATCACTGAAGCTTTCTTT. Residues: CSASPGTGITEAFF. The V gene is TRBV20-1, the J gene TRBJ1-1, with 9 bases matching TRBD1. CDR1 is DFQATT and CDR2 is SNEGSKA in the germline V gene (reference sequence). V lost 6 bases, J lost 4 bases, and 9 bases stayed unmatched. CDR3 length: 14 amino acids.

The CDR3 loop reads CASSIIQNTEAFF. The CDR3 region has the DNA TGTGCCAGCAGTATAATACAGAACACTGAAGCTTTCTTT. V usage is TRBV27 and J usage is TRBJ1-1; D remains ambiguous. There are 13 residues in the CDR3. The V gene lost 5 bases and the J gene lost 1 base, with 8 bases spanning the gap. Germline lookup yields CDR1 MNHEY and CDR2 SMNVEV (reference sequence).